Listed here are 25 T cell receptor beta chains from one sample, sequenced in a study of cytomegalovirus exposure and HLA in healthy donors. Primers: 60 Vbeta forward and 13 Jbeta reverse. Using immunoSEQ multiplex PCR, the repertoire was profiled, and TCRdb retains in-frame clones only, with some absent. The data show under 150,000 clones, 78% seen once. The specimen sequenced was PBMCs. The receptors come from a woman in her 40s in good health and CMV-seronegative.

This clone has only a few counts. The CDR3 DNA is TGTGCCAGCAGCAGGGGACAGGGGGCGTCTTCACCCCTCCACTTT. Translated, it gives CASSRGQGASSPLHF. This sequence joins TRBV5-5 and TRBJ1-6, with 12 bases aligning to TRBD1. The germline V gene encodes CDR1 SGHKS and CDR2 YYEKEE (reference sequence). This CDR3 is built from 15 residues. Unmatched junction bases numbered 5, after V lost 4 bases and J lost 9 bases.

The chain joins TRBV29-1 to TRBJ1-1; possibly TRBD1 for D (5 bases). The CDR3 covers 11 residues. CDR1 is SQVTM and CDR2 is ANQGSEA in the germline V gene. With 6 bases removed from V and 4 bases from J, the gap between germline ends came to 9 bases. CDR3 nucleotide sequence: TGCAGCGTCGGGGGGGGCACTGAAGCTTTCTTT. Translated: CSVGGGTEAFF.

V is TRBV6-1 and J is TRBJ1-4; TRBD1 is a possible D gene (5 bases). CDR1 is MNHNS, CDR2 SASEGT, per germline. V dropped 4 bases and J dropped 8 bases, with 14 bases sitting between them. The CDR3 contains 14 residues. CDR3 DNA: TGTGCCAGCAGTGTGACGGGGGGAAGGGAAAAACTGTTTTTT. Amino acid sequence: CASSVTGGREKLFF.

The genes are TRBV11-2 and TRBJ1-1, with D possibly TRBD1 on 5 matching bases. The V end lost 5 bases, the J end lost 1 base, and 8 bases lay between the germline ends. The germline V gene encodes CDR1 SGHAT and CDR2 FQNNGV. The CDR3 is 13 amino acids. In DNA, the CDR3 is TGTGCCAGCAGCACAGACAGGAACACTGAAGCTTTCTTT. Protein product: CASSTDRNTEAFF. The full variable domain, completed using reference TRBV11-2 and TRBJ1-1, is EAGVAQSPRYKIIEKRQSVAFWCNPISGHATLYWYQQILGQGPKLLIQFQNNGVVDDSQLPKDRFSAERLKGVDSTLKIQPAKLEDSAVYLCASSTDRNTEAFFGQGTRLTVV.

The chain links TRBV14 to TRBJ2-7; possible D gene TRBD2, 6 bases. This CDR3 is 15 amino acids long. From germline, CDR1 is SGHDN and CDR2 FVKESK. The germline V and J ends were trimmed by 4 bases and 7 bases, with 20 bases remaining between them. The CDR3 region has the DNA TGTGCCAGCAGCCCGCGGGAATTGGGGGGACGAGAGCAGTACTTC. Amino acid sequence: CASSPRELGGREQYF.

The chain recombines TRBV2 with TRBJ2-3; 8 bases fit TRBD1. This CDR3 has 13 residues. The ends lost 8 bases at V and 5 bases at J; junction bases unmatched: 6. Germline-derived CDR1 and CDR2 are SNHLY and FYNNEI. CDR3 nucleotides: TGTGCCAGCCTGCAGGGGGCGGGAGATACGCAGTATTTT. This codes for CASLQGAGDTQYF.

J is TRBJ1-4 and V is TRBV5-1, with 7 bases fitting TRBD1. The CDR3 consists of 14 residues. The germline gives CDR1 SGHRS, CDR2 YFSETQ. V gave up 7 bases and J gave up 3 bases; unmatched junction bases: 6. The CDR3 bases are TGCGCCAGCGCGACAGGGCAGGCTAATGAAAAACTGTTTTTT. Protein sequence: CASATGQANEKLFF. Full variable domain (missing parts from reference TRBV5-1 and TRBJ1-4): KAGVTQTPRYLIKTRGQQVTLSCSPISGHRSVSWYQQTPGQGLQFLFEYFSETQRNKGNFPGRFSGRQFSNSRSEMNVSTLELGDSALYLCASATGQANEKLFFGSGTQLSVL.

The rearrangement uses TRBV28 and TRBJ2-7, with TRBD2 matching over 9 bases. The V and J ends lost 3 bases and 12 bases, in that order; junction bases with no gene match: 12. The CDR3 runs 14 residues. Per the germline V gene, CDR1 is MDHEN and CDR2 is SYDVKM. The CDR3 is CASSFQREAPIVYF. In DNA, the CDR3 is TGTGCCAGCAGTTTTCAGCGGGAGGCCCCTATTGTGTACTTC.

The chain uses TRBV28 and TRBJ2-5, with 8 bases fitting TRBD1. The J segment lost 3 bases and the V segment lost 5 bases, leaving 8 bases of the junction unmatched. Looked up from germline, CDR1 is MDHEN and CDR2 is SYDVKM. This CDR3 has 15 residues. The CDR3 DNA is TGTGCCAGCAGTATAAGACAGGGGAGCGAAGAGACCCAGTACTTC. As protein: CASSIRQGSEETQYF.

The J gene is TRBJ1-4, the V gene TRBV9; 9 bases line up with TRBD1. Trimming removed 3 bases from V and 8 bases from J; junction bases left unmatched: 8. CDR1 is SGDLS, CDR2 YYNGEE, per germline. CDR3 length: 15 amino acids. The CDR3 DNA reads TGTGCCAGCAGCGAAACAGGGGGCGGAGGAGAAAAACTGTTTTTT. Protein product: CASSETGGGGEKLFF.

In this sample, this clone turned up a few times. The same CDR3 also results from other DNA sequences found in this sample. This sequence joins TRBV7-6 and TRBJ1-5; D unresolved. Trimming took off 2 bases at V and 2 bases at J, with 7 bases between the two ends. This CDR3 is 14 amino acids long. Germline values: CDR1 SGHVS, CDR2 FNYEAQ. CDR3 nucleotide sequence: TGTGCCAGCAGCTTAAGTGCGGGCAATCAGCCCCAGCATTTT. Amino acids: CASSLSAGNQPQHF.

This clone turned up a few times. The V and J genes are TRBV28 and TRBJ2-3; 12 positions match TRBD2. This CDR3 is 16 amino acids long. Germline CDR1 reads MDHEN; CDR2 reads SYDVKM. After removal of 6 bases from V and 6 bases from J, the junction contained 10 bases not matched to a gene. The CDR3 loop is CASSNPRLAGDDTQYF. The CDR3 coding sequence is TGTGCCAGCAGCAATCCCCGACTAGCGGGAGACGATACGCAGTATTTT. Combining the CDR3 with reference TRBV28 and TRBJ2-3 gives the whole variable domain DVKVTQSSRYLVKRTGEKVFLECVQDMDHENMFWYRQDPGLGLRLIYFSYDVKMKEKGDIPEGYSVSREKKERFSLILESASTNQTSMYLCASSNPRLAGDDTQYFGPGTRLTVL.

The chain uses TRBV11-1 and TRBJ2-4, with a tentative D call TRBD2 (6 bases). The germline V gene has CDR1 SGHAT and CDR2 FQDESV (reference sequence). This CDR3 comprises 17 residues. V lost 2 bases to trimming and J lost 6 bases, with 20 bases between them. The DNA of the CDR3 is TGTGCCAGCAGCTTATATGGGGTGGAGGGAAACGGAAACATTCAGTACTTC. This sequence encodes CASSLYGVEGNGNIQYF. The full variable domain, its missing parts supplied by reference TRBV11-1 and TRBJ2-4, is EAEVAQSPRYKITEKSQAVAFWCDPISGHATLYWYRQILGQGPELLVQFQDESVVDDSQLPKDRFSAERLKGVDSTLKIQPAELGDSAMYLCASSLYGVEGNGNIQYFGAGTRLSVL.

The chain links TRBV4-2 to TRBJ2-5, with 8 bases aligning to TRBD2. Germline V gene lookup returns CDR1 LGHNA and CDR2 YNFKEQ. Trimming removed 0 bases from V and 1 base from J; junction bases left unmatched: 1. The length of the CDR3 is 15 residues. CDR3 in DNA: TGTGCCAGCAGCCAAGATCGGGGGGGCCAAGAGACCCAGTACTTC. This gives the protein CASSQDRGGQETQYF.

This chain links TRBV7-8 with TRBJ2-2, with 7 nucleotides matching TRBD2. Germline lookup yields CDR1 SGHVS and CDR2 FQNEAQ. The CDR3 has 17 amino acids. The ends lost 5 bases at V and 9 bases at J; junction bases unmatched: 18. CDR3 protein: CASSENLPGLSSRELFF. In nucleotides, the CDR3 is TGTGCCAGCAGCGAAAACCTTCCGGGACTAAGTTCAAGGGAGCTGTTTTTT.

This clone was seen a few times. The chain combines TRBV2 with TRBJ2-3; a possible D gene is TRBD2 (7 bases). The CDR3 extends over 13 amino acids. Germline CDR1 SNHLY, CDR2 FYNNEI. Trimming removed 4 bases at V and 6 bases at J, with 11 bases between. The CDR3 DNA follows: TGTGCCAGCAGTGGTAGGGGGGGGGATACGCAGTATTTT. This gives the protein CASSGRGGDTQYF.

This clone was counted a few times. The rearrangement joins TRBV7-3 to TRBJ1-2; 9 bases agree with TRBD1. V trimming: 4 bases; J trimming: 13 bases; junction bases outside the gene matches: 13. The CDR3 spans 14 residues. CDR1 and CDR2 from the germline V gene are SGHTA and FQGTGA. The chain's CDR3 is CASSSSSTGGEPTF. CDR3 DNA: TGTGCCAGCAGCTCATCCTCAACAGGGGGCGAGCCCACCTTC.

About this clone: Other DNA sequences in the same sample also yield this CDR3. This chain joins TRBV29-1 and TRBJ1-5; D is unclear. The germline CDR1 and CDR2 sequences are SQVTM and ANQGSEA. V lost 4 bases to trimming and J lost 1 base, with 5 bases between them. The CDR3 is 12 amino acids. CDR3: CSVGGSNQPQHF. The CDR3 DNA reads as TGCAGCGTTGGAGGAAGCAATCAGCCCCAGCATTTT.

This chain links TRBV30 with TRBJ1-2; maybe TRBD1 (6 bases). This CDR3 region has 12 residues. V shed 4 bases and J shed 4 bases, with 10 bases lying between them. Per the germline V gene, CDR1 is GTSNPN and CDR2 is SVGIG (reference sequence). CDR3 residues: CAWTSQGYGYTF. CDR3 in DNA: TGTGCCTGGACCTCACAGGGCTATGGCTACACCTTC.

The genes are TRBV5-1 and TRBJ1-5; 9 bases agree with TRBD1. J lost 8 bases, V lost 5 bases, and 8 bases had no gene match. Germline V gene sequence: CDR1 SGHRS, CDR2 YFSETQ. This CDR3 contains 14 residues. This CDR3 reads CASSQQGAGEPQHF. The CDR3 DNA follows: TGCGCCAGCAGTCAACAGGGGGCAGGGGAGCCCCAGCATTTT.

The chain joins TRBV29-1 to TRBJ2-5; the D gene is possibly TRBD1 (5 bases). The CDR3 extends over 13 amino acids. Looked up from germline, CDR1 is SQVTM and CDR2 is ANQGSEA. Deletions cut 4 bases from V and 2 bases from J, with 11 bases between. The CDR3 bases are TGCAGCGTTGGGAAGGGGTTACAAGAGACCCAGTACTTC. This translates into CSVGKGLQETQYF.

This clone has only one observation. The rearrangement links TRBV27 to TRBJ2-3; 8 bases are a match to TRBD1. V lost 3 bases, J lost 0 bases, and 11 bases stayed unmatched. This CDR3 contains 18 residues. In germline, CDR1 is MNHEY, CDR2 SMNVEV (reference sequence). DNA of the CDR3: TGTGCCAGCAGTTTTAATACCGTCAGGGGGCCCAGCACAGATACGCAGTATTTT. Protein: CASSFNTVRGPSTDTQYF.

This chain links TRBV7-9 with TRBJ1-4; 7 bases agree with TRBD1. This CDR3 region has 16 residues. V shed 3 bases and J 3 bases; nucleotides not matched to a gene: 7. CDR1 and CDR2 from the germline V gene are SEHNR and FQNEAQ (reference sequence). CDR3 sequence reads: CASSFGRQGANEKLFF. The DNA of the CDR3 is TGTGCCAGCAGCTTCGGACGACAGGGCGCTAATGAAAAACTGTTTTTT.

The CDR3 DNA is TGTGCCAGCAGTTTTTTGAGGACAGGGCTATTTGATGTTGTGCAGCCCCAGCATTTT. As protein: CASSFLRTGLFDVVQPQHF. V usage is TRBV27 and J usage is TRBJ1-5; TRBD1 agrees at 8 bases. CDR1 is MNHEY, CDR2 SMNVEV, per germline (reference sequence). The V segment lost 3 bases and the J segment 7 bases; nucleotides outside the gene matches: 20. The CDR3 runs 19 residues.

This clone occurred once. The chain uses TRBV2 and TRBJ1-5; D might be TRBD1 (5 bases). Germline V gene data show CDR1 as SNHLY and CDR2 as FYNNEI. The CDR3 length is 14 residues. The V gene lost 1 base and the J gene lost 7 bases, with 11 bases spanning the gap. The CDR3 loop is CASSEGEGRQPQHF. CDR3 sequence (DNA): TGTGCCAGCAGTGAAGGGGAGGGGAGACAGCCCCAGCATTTT.